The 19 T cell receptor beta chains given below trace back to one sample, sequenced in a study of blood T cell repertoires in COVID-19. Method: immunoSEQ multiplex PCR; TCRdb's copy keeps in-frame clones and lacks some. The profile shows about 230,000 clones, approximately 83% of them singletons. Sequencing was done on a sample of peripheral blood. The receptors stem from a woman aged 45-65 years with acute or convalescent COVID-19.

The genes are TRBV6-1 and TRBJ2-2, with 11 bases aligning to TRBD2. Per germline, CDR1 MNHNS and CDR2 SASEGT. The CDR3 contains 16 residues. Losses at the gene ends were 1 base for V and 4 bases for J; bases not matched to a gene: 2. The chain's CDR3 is CASSEVAGGPTGELFF. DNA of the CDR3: TGTGCCAGCAGTGAAGTAGCGGGGGGGCCCACCGGGGAGCTGTTTTTT.

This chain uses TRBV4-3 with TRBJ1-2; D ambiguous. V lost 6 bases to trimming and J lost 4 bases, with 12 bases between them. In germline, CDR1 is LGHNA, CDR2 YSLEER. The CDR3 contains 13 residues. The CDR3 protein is CASSPRLFYGYTF. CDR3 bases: TGCGCCAGCAGTCCCCGGTTGTTCTATGGCTACACCTTC.

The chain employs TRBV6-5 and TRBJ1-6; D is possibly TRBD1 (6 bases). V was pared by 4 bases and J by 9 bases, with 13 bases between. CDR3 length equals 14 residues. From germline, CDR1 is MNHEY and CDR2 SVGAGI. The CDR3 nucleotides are TGTGCCAGCAGTTCCTCCGGGACAAGTTCACCCCTCCACTTT. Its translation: CASSSSGTSSPLHF.

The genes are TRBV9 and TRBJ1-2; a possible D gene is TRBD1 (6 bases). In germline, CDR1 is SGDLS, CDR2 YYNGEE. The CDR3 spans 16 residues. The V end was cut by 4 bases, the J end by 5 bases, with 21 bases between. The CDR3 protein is CASSPRSGGGGYGYTF. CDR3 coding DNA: TGTGCCAGCAGCCCCAGGAGTGGGGGAGGGGGTTATGGCTACACCTTC.

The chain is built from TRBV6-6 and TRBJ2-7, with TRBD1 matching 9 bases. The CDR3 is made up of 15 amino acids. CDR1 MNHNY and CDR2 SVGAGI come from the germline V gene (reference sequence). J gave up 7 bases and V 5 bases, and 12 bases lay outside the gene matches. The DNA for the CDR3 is TGTGCCAGCAGTCACGGGACAGGGTCCAACTTGGAGCAGTACTTC. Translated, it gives CASSHGTGSNLEQYF.

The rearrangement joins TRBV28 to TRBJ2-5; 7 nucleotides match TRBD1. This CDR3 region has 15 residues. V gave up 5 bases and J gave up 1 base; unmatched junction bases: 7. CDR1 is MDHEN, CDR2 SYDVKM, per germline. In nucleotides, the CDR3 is TGTGCCAGCAGTCCCGGACAGGCTCGCCAAGAGACCCAGTACTTC. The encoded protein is CASSPGQARQETQYF. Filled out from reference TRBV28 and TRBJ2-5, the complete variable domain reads DVKVTQSSRYLVKRTGEKVFLECVQDMDHENMFWYRQDPGLGLRLIYFSYDVKMKEKGDIPEGYSVSREKKERFSLILESASTNQTSMYLCASSPGQARQETQYFGPGTRLLVL.

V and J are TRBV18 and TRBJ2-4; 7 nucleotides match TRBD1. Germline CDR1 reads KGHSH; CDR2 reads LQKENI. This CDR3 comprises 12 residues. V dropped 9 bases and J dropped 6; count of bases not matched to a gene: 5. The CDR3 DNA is TGTGCCAGTCAAGACAGGGCAAACATTCAGTACTTC. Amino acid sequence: CASQDRANIQYF.

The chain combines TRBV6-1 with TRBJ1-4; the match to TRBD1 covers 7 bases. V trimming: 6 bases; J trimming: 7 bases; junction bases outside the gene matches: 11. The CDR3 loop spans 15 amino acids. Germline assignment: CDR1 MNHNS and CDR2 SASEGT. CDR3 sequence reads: CASSTRQGPSEKLFF. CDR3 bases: TGTGCCAGCAGCACACGACAGGGTCCGAGTGAAAAACTGTTTTTT.

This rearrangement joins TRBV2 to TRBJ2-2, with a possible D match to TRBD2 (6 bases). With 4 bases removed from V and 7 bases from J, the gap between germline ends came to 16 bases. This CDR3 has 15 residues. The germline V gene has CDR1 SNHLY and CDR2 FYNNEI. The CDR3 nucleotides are TGTGCCAGCAGTGCGCTAGCGAATAGTGTCGGGGAGCTGTTTTTT. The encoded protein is CASSALANSVGELFF.

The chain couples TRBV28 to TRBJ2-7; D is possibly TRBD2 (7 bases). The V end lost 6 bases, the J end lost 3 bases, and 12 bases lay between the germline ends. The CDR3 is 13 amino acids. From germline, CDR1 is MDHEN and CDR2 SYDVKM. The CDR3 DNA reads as TGTGCCAGCAGAGGGGGGGTTCGCTACGAGCAGTACTTC. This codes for CASRGGVRYEQYF.

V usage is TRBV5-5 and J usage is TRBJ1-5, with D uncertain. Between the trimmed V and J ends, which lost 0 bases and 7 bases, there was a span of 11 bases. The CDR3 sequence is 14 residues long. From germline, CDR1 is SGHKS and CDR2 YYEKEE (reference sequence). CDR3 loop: CASSLVGGEQPQHF. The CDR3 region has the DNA TGTGCCAGCAGCTTGGTTGGAGGCGAGCAGCCCCAGCATTTT.

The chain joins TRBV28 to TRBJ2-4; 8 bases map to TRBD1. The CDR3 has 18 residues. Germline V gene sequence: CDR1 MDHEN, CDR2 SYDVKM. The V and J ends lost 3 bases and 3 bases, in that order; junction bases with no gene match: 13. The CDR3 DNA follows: TGTGCCAGCAGTTTCCCTCCAGGGGGCGAAGAACTCAAAAACATTCAGTACTTC. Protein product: CASSFPPGGEELKNIQYF.

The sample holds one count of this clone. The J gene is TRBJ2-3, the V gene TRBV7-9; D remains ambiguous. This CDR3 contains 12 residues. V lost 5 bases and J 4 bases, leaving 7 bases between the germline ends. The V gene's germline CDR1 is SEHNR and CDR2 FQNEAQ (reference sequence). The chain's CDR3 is CASSPTADTQYF. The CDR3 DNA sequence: TGTGCCAGCAGCCCTACCGCAGATACGCAGTATTTT.

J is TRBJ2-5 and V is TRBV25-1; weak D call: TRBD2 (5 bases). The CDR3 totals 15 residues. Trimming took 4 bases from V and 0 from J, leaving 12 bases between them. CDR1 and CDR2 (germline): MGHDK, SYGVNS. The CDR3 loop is CASSGDWEYQETQYF. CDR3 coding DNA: TGTGCCAGCAGTGGAGATTGGGAGTACCAAGAGACCCAGTACTTC. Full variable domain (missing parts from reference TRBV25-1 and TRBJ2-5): EADIYQTPRYLVIGTGKKITLECSQTMGHDKMYWYQQDPGMELHLIHYSYGVNSTEKGDLSSESTVSRIRTEHFPLTLESARPSHTSQYLCASSGDWEYQETQYFGPGTRLLVL.

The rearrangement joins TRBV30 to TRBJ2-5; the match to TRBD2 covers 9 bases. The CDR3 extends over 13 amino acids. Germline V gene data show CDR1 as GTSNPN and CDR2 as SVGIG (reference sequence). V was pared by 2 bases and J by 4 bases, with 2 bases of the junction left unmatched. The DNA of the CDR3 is TGTGCCTGGAGTTCAGCGGGGGGAGAGACCCAGTACTTC. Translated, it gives CAWSSAGGETQYF. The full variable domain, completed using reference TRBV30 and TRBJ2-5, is SQTIHQWPATLVQPVGSPLSLECTVEGTSNPNLYWYRQAAGRGLQLLFYSVGIGQISSEVPQNLSASRPQDRQFILSSKKLLLSDSGFYLCAWSSAGGETQYFGPGTRLLVL.

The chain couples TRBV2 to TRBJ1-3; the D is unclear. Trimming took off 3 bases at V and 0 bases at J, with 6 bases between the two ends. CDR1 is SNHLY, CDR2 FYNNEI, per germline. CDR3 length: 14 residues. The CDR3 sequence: CASSERFSGNTIYF. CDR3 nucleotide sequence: TGTGCCAGCAGTGAGCGGTTCTCTGGAAACACCATATATTTT.

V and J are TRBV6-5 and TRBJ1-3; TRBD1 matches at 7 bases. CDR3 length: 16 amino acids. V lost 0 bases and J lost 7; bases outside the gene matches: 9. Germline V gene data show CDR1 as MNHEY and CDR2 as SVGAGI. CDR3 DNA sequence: TGTGCCAGCAGTTACTCTGGGATAGGACAGGCGAACACCATATATTTT. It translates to CASSYSGIGQANTIYF.

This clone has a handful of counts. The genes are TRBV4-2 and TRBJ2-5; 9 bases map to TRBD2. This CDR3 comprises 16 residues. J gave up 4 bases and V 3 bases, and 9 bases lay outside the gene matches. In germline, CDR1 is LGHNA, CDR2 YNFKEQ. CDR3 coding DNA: TGTGCCAGCAGCCAGAAACTTAGCGGGGGAGGAGAGACCCAGTACTTC. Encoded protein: CASSQKLSGGGETQYF.

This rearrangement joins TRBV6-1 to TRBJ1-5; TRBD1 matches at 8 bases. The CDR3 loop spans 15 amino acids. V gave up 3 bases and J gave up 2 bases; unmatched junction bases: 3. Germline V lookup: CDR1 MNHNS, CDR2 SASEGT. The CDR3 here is CASSEVTGGNQPQHF. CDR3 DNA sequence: TGTGCCAGCAGTGAGGTGACAGGGGGCAATCAGCCCCAGCATTTT.